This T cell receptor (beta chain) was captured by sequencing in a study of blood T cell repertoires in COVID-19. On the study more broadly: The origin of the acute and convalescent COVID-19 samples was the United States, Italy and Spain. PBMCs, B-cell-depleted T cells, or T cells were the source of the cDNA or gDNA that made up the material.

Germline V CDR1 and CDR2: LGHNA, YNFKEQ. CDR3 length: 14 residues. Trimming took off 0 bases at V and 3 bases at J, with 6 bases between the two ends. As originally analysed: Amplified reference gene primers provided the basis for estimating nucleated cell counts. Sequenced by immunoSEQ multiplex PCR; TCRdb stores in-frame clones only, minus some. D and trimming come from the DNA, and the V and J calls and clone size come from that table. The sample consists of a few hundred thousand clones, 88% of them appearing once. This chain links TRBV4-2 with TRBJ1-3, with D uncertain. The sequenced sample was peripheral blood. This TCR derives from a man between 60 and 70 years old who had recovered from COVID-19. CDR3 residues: CASSQDLVGNTIYF. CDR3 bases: TGTGCCAGCAGCCAAGATTTAGTTGGAAACACCATATATTTT.